This TCR beta chain was obtained from a study of T cell responses to AZD1222 COVID-19 vaccine. Findings and caveats of the study: Spike-wide vaccine-associated CD4 TCRs dominated at 160-218 and 743-854. Once two AZD1222 doses were given, Spike-specific TCR breadth and depth went up.

Repertoires were generated with immunoSEQ multiplex PCR, while TCRdb's copy carries only in-frame clones and drops some. The sample has roughly 150,000 clones; around 86% are singletons. As for this clone: The antigen is unknown.

The ends lost 0 bases at V and 3 bases at J; junction bases unmatched: 7. This CDR3 has 17 amino acids. CDR1 and CDR2 (germline): SGDLS, YYNGEE. The source material was peripheral blood, sampled 28 days after the second AZD1222 dose. This receptor was identified in an adult who received the AZD1222 COVID-19 vaccine. The chain couples TRBV9 to TRBJ1-1; 11 bases match TRBD1. The CDR3 region has the DNA TGTGCCAGCAGCGTAGGGACAGGGGGCGTAAGGTACACTGAAGCTTTCTTT. This translates into CASSVGTGGVRYTEAFF. Variable domain in full (rest from reference TRBV9 and TRBJ1-1): DSGVTQTPKHLITATGQRVTLRCSPRSGDLSVYWYQQSLDQGLQFLIQYYNGEERAKGNILERFSAQQFPDLHSELNLSSLELGDSALYFCASSVGTGGVRYTEAFFGQGTRLTVV.